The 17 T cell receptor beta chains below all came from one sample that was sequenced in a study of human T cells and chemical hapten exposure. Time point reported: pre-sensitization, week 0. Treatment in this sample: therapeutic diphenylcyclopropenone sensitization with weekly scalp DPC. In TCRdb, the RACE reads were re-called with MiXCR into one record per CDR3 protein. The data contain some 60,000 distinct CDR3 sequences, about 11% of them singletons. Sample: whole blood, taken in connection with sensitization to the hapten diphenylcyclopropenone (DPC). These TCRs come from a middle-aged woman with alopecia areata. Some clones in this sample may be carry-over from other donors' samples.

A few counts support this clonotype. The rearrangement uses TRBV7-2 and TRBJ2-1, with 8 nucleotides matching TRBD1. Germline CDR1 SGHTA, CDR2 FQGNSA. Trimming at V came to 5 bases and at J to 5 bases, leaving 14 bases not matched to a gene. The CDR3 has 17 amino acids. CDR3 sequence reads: CASSPPPWTGKDNEQFF. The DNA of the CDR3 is TGTGCCAGCAGCCCCCCCCCCTGGACAGGGAAGGACAATGAGCAGTTCTTC.

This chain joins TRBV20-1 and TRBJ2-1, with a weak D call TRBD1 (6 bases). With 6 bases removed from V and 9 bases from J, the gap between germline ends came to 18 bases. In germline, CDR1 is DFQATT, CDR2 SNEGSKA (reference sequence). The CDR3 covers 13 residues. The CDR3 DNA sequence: TGCAGTGCCACTGAAGAGGGGGTTGGTGAGCAGTTCTTC. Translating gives CSATEEGVGEQFF.

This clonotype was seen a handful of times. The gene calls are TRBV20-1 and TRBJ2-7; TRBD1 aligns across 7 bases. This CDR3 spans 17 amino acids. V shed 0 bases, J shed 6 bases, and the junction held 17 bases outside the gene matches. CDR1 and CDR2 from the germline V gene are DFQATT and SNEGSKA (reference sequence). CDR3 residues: CSAREYRQGRILSEQYF. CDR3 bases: TGCAGTGCTAGAGAATATAGACAGGGACGGATTTTAAGCGAGCAGTACTTC.

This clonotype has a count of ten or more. For the CDR3, the DNA is TGCGCCAGCAGCCAAGATGCGGGCAGAAACACCGGGGAGCTGTTTTTT. Its protein is CASSQDAGRNTGELFF. V usage is TRBV4-1 and J usage is TRBJ2-2; D possibly corresponds to TRBD2 (5 bases). The V gene's germline CDR1 is MGHRA and CDR2 YSYEKL. The CDR3 extends over 16 amino acids. The ends were cut back, 0 bases at V and 2 bases at J, with 10 bases in the middle.

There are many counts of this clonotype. The CDR3 protein is CASRPTGTGSPQPQHF. As DNA, the CDR3 is TGTGCCAGCAGGCCCACCGGGACAGGGAGTCCTCAGCCCCAGCATTTT. This chain joins TRBV6-6 and TRBJ1-5; 9 bases are shared with TRBD1. V was clipped by 6 bases and J by 6 bases; unmatched bases: 12. The CDR3 sequence is 16 residues long. Germline-derived CDR1 and CDR2 are MNHNY and SVGAGI (reference sequence).

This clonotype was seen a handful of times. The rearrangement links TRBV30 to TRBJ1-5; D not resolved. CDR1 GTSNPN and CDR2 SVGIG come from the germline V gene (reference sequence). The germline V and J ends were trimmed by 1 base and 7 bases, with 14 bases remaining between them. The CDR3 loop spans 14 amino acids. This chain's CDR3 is CAWSGLSVGQPQHF. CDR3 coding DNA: TGTGCCTGGAGTGGGTTGTCAGTCGGACAGCCCCAGCATTTT.

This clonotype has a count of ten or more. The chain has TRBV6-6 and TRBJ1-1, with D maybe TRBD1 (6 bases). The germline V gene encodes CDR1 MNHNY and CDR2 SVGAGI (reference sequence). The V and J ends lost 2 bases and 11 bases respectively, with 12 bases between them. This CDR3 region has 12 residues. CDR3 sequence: CASSYGQLDAFF. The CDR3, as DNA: TGTGCCAGCAGTTACGGACAGTTAGACGCTTTCTTT.

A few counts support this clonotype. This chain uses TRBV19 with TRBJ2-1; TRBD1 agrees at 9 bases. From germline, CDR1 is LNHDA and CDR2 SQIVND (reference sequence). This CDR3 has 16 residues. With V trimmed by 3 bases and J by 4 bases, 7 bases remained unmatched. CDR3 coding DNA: TGTGCCAGTAGTATCCCACAGGGGGCATTTTACAATGAGCAGTTCTTC. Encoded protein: CASSIPQGAFYNEQFF.

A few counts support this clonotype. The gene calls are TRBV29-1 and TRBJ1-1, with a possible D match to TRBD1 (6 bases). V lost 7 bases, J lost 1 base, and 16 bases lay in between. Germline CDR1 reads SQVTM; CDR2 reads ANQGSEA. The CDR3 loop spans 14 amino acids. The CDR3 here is CSAGVGTSNTEAFF. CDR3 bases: TGCAGCGCAGGGGTCGGAACATCGAACACTGAAGCTTTCTTT.

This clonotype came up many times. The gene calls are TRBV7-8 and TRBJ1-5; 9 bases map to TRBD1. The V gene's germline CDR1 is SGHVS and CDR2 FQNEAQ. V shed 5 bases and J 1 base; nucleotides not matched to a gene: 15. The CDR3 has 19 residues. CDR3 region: CASSPNRDRVVRSNQPQHF. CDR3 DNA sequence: TGTGCCAGCAGCCCGAACCGGGACAGGGTAGTACGGAGCAATCAGCCCCAGCATTTT.

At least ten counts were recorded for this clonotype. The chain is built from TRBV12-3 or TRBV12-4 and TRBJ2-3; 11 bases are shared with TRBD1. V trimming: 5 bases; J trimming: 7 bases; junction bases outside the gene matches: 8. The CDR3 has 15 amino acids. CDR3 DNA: TGTGCCAGCAGTGAACGAGGGACAGGGGGACATACGCAGTATTTT. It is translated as CASSERGTGGHTQYF.

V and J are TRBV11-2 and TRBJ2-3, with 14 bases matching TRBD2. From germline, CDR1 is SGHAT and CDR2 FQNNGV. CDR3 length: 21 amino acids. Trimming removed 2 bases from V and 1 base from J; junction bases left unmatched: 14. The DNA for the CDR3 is TGTGCCAGCAGCTTAAGGGGGCCGGGACTAGCGGGAGATCGGCGCACAGATACGCAGTATTTT. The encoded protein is CASSLRGPGLAGDRRTDTQYF.

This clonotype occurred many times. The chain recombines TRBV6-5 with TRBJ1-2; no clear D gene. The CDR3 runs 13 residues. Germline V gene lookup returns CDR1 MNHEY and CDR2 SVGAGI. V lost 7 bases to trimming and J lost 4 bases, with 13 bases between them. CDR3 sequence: CASKAAYSYGYTF. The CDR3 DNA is TGTGCCAGCAAAGCAGCCTACTCCTATGGCTACACCTTC.

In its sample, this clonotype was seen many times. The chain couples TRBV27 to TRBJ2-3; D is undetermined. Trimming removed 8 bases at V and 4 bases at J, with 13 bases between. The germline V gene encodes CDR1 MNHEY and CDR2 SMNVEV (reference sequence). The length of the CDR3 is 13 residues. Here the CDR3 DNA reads TGTGCCAGCGGTCCCCGGGCTTCAGATACGCAGTATTTT. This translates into CASGPRASDTQYF.

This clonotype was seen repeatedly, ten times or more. CDR3 residues: CASAMAGGDEQFF. The CDR3 bases are TGTGCCAGCGCTATGGCCGGAGGAGATGAGCAGTTCTTC. V gene TRBV2 combines with J gene TRBJ2-1; possibly TRBD2 for D (5 bases). This CDR3 contains 13 residues. V was cut by 8 bases and J by 8 bases, with 16 bases left in between. Germline CDR1 SNHLY, CDR2 FYNNEI. Drawing the rest from reference TRBV2 and TRBJ2-1, the complete variable domain is EPEVTQTPSHQVTQMGQEVILRCVPISNHLYFYWYRQILGQKVEFLVSFYNNEISEKSEIFDDQFSVERPDGSNFTLKIRSTKLEDSAMYFCASAMAGGDEQFFGPGTRLTVL.

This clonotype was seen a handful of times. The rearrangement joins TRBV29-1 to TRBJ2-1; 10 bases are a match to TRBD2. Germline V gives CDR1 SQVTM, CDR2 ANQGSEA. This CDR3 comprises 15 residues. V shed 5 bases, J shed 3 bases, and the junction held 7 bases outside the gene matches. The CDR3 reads CSVYGLAGGYNEQFF. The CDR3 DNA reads TGCAGCGTTTACGGGTTAGCGGGAGGCTACAATGAGCAGTTCTTC.

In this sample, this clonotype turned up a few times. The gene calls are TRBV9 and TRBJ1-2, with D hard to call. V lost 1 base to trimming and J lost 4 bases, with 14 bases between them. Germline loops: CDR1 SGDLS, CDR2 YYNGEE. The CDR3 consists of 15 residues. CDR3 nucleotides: TGTGCCAGCAGCGTAAGGAGCGCGCCTGGCTATGGCTACACCTTC. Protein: CASSVRSAPGYGYTF.